The 15 T cell receptor beta chains listed next were all sequenced from one sample in a study of early T cells in non-severe SARS-CoV-2 infection. Each CDR3 protein is one row after TCRdb ran MiXCR on the 5' RACE reads. This sample has 90,000 to 100,000 distinct CDR3 sequences, with about 12% found just once. The sequenced sample was whole blood. The receptors shown here come from an adult who was a healthcare worker with PCR-confirmed SARS-CoV-2 infection or an uninfected control (not recorded which).

The chain employs TRBV20-1 and TRBJ1-5; perhaps TRBD1 as D (5 bases). In germline, CDR1 is DFQATT, CDR2 SNEGSKA (reference sequence). V was cut by 0 bases and J by 2 bases, with 14 bases left in between. This CDR3 region has 16 residues. CDR3 sequence: CSARDWGVGGNQPQHF. The CDR3 DNA follows: TGCAGTGCTAGAGATTGGGGGGTTGGTGGCAATCAGCCCCAGCATTTT.

This clonotype was picked up a small number of times. V and J are TRBV28 and TRBJ1-6; possibly TRBD1 for D (5 bases). Germline-derived CDR1 and CDR2 are MDHEN and SYDVKM. Trimming removed 5 bases from V and 6 bases from J, with 11 bases in between. This CDR3 region has 14 residues. CDR3 amino acids: CASSGDLSNSPLHF. The CDR3 nucleotides read TGTGCCAGCAGTGGGGACTTAAGTAATTCACCCCTCCACTTT.

This clonotype was recorded at least ten times. The chain joins TRBV24-1 to TRBJ1-5, with a tentative D call TRBD1 (6 bases). The germline V and J ends were trimmed by 8 bases and 4 bases, with 8 bases remaining between them. The CDR3 is 12 amino acids. Germline CDR1 is KGHDR and CDR2 is SFDVKD. CDR3 nucleotide sequence: TGTGCCACCAATACAGGGAATCAGCCCCAGCATTTT. Amino acids: CATNTGNQPQHF.

The chain recombines TRBV7-9 with TRBJ2-3; the D is unclear. Trimming cost V 3 bases and J 4 bases, with 23 bases left between them. Germline lookup yields CDR1 SEHNR and CDR2 FQNEAQ (reference sequence). CDR3 length equals 18 residues. The chain's CDR3 is CASSLTLLLVLSADTQYF. The DNA of the CDR3 is TGTGCCAGCAGCTTGACCCTCCTTCTAGTTCTCTCCGCAGATACGCAGTATTTT.

The V call is TRBV6-6, the J call TRBJ2-7; no reliable D call. Germline lookup yields CDR1 MNHNY and CDR2 SVGAGI (reference sequence). Deletions cut 7 bases from V and 5 bases from J, with 12 bases between. The CDR3 covers 12 residues. The chain's CDR3 is CASTTFNHEQYF. The CDR3 bases are TGTGCCAGCACAACGTTCAACCACGAGCAGTACTTC.

The chain is built from TRBV16 and TRBJ1-2, with 9 bases identical to TRBD1. J gave up 6 bases and V 0 bases, and 11 bases lay outside the gene matches. The CDR3 sequence is 17 residues long. Germline V gene sequence: CDR1 KGHSY, CDR2 FQNENV. The CDR3 is CASSQSGPLTGGNGYTF. In DNA form, the CDR3 reads TGTGCCAGCAGCCAATCGGGCCCCCTTACAGGGGGCAATGGCTACACCTTC.

This clonotype came up many times. This chain uses TRBV28 with TRBJ2-5; D is unclear. V lost 2 bases and J lost 1, with 8 bases in between. The V gene's germline CDR1 is MDHEN and CDR2 SYDVKM. There are 14 residues in the CDR3. CDR3 bases: TGTGCCAGCAGTTTAGGGGATGCCCAAGAGACCCAGTACTTC. Translated, it gives CASSLGDAQETQYF.

This clonotype was seen a few times. The V and J genes are TRBV7-9 and TRBJ2-3, with D hard to call. CDR1 and CDR2 from the germline V gene are SEHNR and FQNEAQ (reference sequence). The V end was cut by 3 bases, the J end by 4 bases, with 8 bases between. This CDR3 has 13 residues. The CDR3 here is CASSFGLADTQYF. CDR3 bases: TGTGCCAGCAGCTTTGGTCTAGCAGATACGCAGTATTTT.

This clonotype was seen a handful of times. The chain joins TRBV5-1 to TRBJ2-5, with TRBD1 identical over 8 bases. Looked up from germline, CDR1 is SGHRS and CDR2 is YFSETQ. V shed 0 bases and J 5 bases; nucleotides not matched to a gene: 6. This CDR3 is built from 15 residues. Here the CDR3 reads CASSLGQGRIETQYF. The DNA for the CDR3 is TGCGCCAGCAGCTTGGGACAGGGGAGGATCGAGACCCAGTACTTC.

This clonotype came up a few times. The chain recombines TRBV20-1 with TRBJ2-5, with TRBD1 matching 9 bases. In germline, CDR1 is DFQATT, CDR2 SNEGSKA (reference sequence). The V segment lost 6 bases and the J segment 5 bases; nucleotides outside the gene matches: 4. This CDR3 contains 12 residues. As DNA, the CDR3 is TGCAGTGCGCAGGACAGGGGTGAGACCCAGTACTTC. Translating gives CSAQDRGETQYF.

The gene calls are TRBV11-2 and TRBJ2-7, with 7 bases identical to TRBD1. The J segment lost 2 bases and the V segment lost 1 base, leaving 5 bases of the junction unmatched. This CDR3 is 15 amino acids long. Germline loops: CDR1 SGHAT, CDR2 FQNNGV. The CDR3 loop is CASSLVTGFTYEQYF. Here the CDR3 DNA reads TGTGCCAGCAGCTTAGTGACAGGGTTTACCTACGAGCAGTACTTC.

In its sample, this clonotype was seen a few times. The chain recombines TRBV19 with TRBJ2-6; 7 positions agree with TRBD1. With V trimmed by 5 bases and J by 0 bases, 7 bases remained unmatched. This CDR3 has 17 residues. Germline lookup yields CDR1 LNHDA and CDR2 SQIVND (reference sequence). The CDR3 bases are TGTGCCAGTAGTGTAGGGACAGTCCCCTCTGGGGCCAACGTCCTGACTTTC. Its translation: CASSVGTVPSGANVLTF. Variable domain in full (rest from reference TRBV19 and TRBJ2-6): DGGITQSPKYLFRKEGQNVTLSCEQNLNHDAMYWYRQDPGQGLRLIYYSQIVNDFQKGDIAEGYSVSREKKESFPLTVTSAQKNPTAFYLCASSVGTVPSGANVLTFGAGSRLTVL.

This clonotype appeared many times. The chain couples TRBV29-1 to TRBJ1-2; 7 positions agree with TRBD1. The germline V gene encodes CDR1 SQVTM and CDR2 ANQGSEA. V shed 4 bases, J shed 2 bases, and the junction held 4 bases outside the gene matches. CDR3 length: 13 residues. In nucleotides, the CDR3 is TGCAGCGTTGTGCCACAGGGGAACTATGGCTACACCTTC. Its protein product is CSVVPQGNYGYTF.

This clonotype was seen repeatedly, ten times or more. The chain joins TRBV7-8 to TRBJ2-5; D gene unclear. V was trimmed by 6 bases and J by 5 bases, leaving 10 bases between them. The CDR3 is made up of 12 amino acids. The germline CDR1 and CDR2 sequences are SGHVS and FQNEAQ. The CDR3 DNA reads as TGTGCCAGCAGATTTGAGTCCGAGACCCAGTACTTC. Residues: CASRFESETQYF.

The count of this clonotype is one. A much larger clone lies a single base off, so this may be a read error. This sequence joins TRBV28 and TRBJ1-1; no clear D gene. The CDR3 totals 14 residues. In germline, CDR1 is MDHEN, CDR2 SYDVKM. CDR3 residues: CTSSFRGPNTEAFF. As DNA, the CDR3 is TGTACCAGCAGTTTTCGTGGACCTAACACTGAAGCTTTCTTT.